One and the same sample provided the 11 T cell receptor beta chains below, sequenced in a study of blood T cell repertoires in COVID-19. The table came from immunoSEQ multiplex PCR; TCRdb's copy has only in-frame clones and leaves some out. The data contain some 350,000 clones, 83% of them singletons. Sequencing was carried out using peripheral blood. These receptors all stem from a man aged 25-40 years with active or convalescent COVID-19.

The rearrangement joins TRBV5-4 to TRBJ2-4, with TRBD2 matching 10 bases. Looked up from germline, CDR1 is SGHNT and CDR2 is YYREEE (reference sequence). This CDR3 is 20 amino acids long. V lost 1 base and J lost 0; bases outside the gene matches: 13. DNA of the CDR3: TGTGCCAGCAGCTTGTTCGCTTCTAGCGGGGGAACCCTAGCCAAAAACATTCAGTACTTC. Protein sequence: CASSLFASSGGTLAKNIQYF.

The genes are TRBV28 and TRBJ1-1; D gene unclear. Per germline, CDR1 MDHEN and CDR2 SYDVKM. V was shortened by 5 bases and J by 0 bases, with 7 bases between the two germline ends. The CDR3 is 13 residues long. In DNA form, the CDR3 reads TGTGCCAGCAGTCCCTATCTGAACACTGAAGCTTTCTTT. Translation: CASSPYLNTEAFF.

The CDR3 region is CASSPGDRGSYEQYF. For the CDR3, the DNA is TGTGCCAGCTCACCGGGGGACAGGGGAAGCTACGAGCAGTACTTC. The V gene is TRBV18, the J gene TRBJ2-7; 10 positions match TRBD1. Germline V gives CDR1 KGHSH, CDR2 LQKENI. V shed 3 bases and J 3 bases; nucleotides not matched to a gene: 5. This CDR3 region has 15 residues.

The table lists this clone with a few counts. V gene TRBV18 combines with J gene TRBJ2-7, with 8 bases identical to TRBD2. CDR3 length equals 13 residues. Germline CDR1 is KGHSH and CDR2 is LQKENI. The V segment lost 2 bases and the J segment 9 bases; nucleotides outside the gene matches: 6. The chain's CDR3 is CASSPSGLEGQYF. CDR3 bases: TGTGCCAGCTCACCATCGGGACTAGAAGGGCAGTACTTC.

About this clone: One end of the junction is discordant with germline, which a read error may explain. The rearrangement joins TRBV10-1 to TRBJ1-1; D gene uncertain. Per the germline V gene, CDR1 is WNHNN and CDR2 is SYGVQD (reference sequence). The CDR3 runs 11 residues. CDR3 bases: TGCGCCAGCAGCCCCGACACCGAAGCTTTCTTT. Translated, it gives CASSPDTEAFF.

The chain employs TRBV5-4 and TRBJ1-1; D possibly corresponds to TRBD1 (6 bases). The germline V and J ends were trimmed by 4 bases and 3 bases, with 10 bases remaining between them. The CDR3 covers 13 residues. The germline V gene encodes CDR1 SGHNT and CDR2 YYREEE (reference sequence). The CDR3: CASSIRGHTEAFF. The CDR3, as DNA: TGTGCCAGCAGCATCAGGGGTCACACTGAAGCTTTCTTT.

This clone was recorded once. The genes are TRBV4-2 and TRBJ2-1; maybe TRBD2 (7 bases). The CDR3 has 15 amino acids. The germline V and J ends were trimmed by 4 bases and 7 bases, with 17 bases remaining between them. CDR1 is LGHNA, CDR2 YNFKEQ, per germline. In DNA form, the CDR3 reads TGTGCCAGCAGCCCATGGGAGGGGGGCGAGAATGAGCAGTTCTTC. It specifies CASSPWEGGENEQFF.

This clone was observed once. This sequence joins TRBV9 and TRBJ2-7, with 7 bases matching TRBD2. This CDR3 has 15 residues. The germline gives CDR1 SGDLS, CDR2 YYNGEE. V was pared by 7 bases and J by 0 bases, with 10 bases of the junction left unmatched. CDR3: CASSDDGRSSYEQYF. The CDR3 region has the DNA TGTGCCAGCTCCGATGACGGGAGGTCCTCCTACGAGCAGTACTTC.

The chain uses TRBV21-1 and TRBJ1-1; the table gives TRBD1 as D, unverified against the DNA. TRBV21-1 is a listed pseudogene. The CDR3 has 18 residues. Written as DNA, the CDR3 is TGTGCCAGCAGCAAAGCCCTGACAGGACCGGAGGATAGGACTGAAGCTTTCTTT. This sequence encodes CASSKALTGPEDRTEAFF.

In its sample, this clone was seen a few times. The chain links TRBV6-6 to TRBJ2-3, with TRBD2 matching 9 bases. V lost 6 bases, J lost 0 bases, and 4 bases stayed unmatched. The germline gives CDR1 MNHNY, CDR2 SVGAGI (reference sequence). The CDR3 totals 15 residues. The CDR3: CASRTTSGSTDTQYF. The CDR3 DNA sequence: TGTGCCAGCAGAACGACTAGCGGTAGCACAGATACGCAGTATTTT.

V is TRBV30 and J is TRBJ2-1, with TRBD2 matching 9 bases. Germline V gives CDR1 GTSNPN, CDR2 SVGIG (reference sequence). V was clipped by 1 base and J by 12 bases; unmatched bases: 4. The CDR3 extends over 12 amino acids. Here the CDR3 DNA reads TGTGCCTGGAGTGCGGGACTAGCAGGGCAGTTCTTC. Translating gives CAWSAGLAGQFF. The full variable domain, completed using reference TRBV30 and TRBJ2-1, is SQTIHQWPATLVQPVGSPLSLECTVEGTSNPNLYWYRQAAGRGLQLLFYSVGIGQISSEVPQNLSASRPQDRQFILSSKKLLLSDSGFYLCAWSAGLAGQFFGPGTRLTVL.